This paragraph reports one TCR beta chain. Its binding antigen is unknown. There are no base qualities to consult, and no much larger clone falls within one base. The data belong to a study of OX40 agonist ivuxolimab in advanced cancers. As for the study more broadly: Ivuxolimab was an agonistic, fully human IgG2 monoclonal antibody directed against OX40 (CD134), a costimulatory receptor. Intravenous ivuxolimab was administered to patients every 2 weeks at six dose levels: 0.01, 0.1, 0.3, 1.5, 3 and 10 mg/kg. Of the 50 to 55 dose-escalation patients, hepatocellular carcinoma was present in around 19, melanoma in roughly 15, renal cell carcinoma in 9 and head and neck cancer in 9. In the dose-escalation cohort, approximately 83% of patients were male, and the mean age was roughly 56 years with a range of roughly 23 to 79. Prior anti-PD-1, anti-PD-L1 or anti-CTLA-4 therapy was permitted, and 40% of dose-escalation patients had received checkpoint inhibitors. Partial responses occurred in three dose-escalation patients, of whom one had hepatocellular carcinoma and two had cutaneous melanoma. Peripheral TCRbeta sequencing was intended to test whether TCR sequence diversity was altered and clonal T-cell expansion was caused by ivuxolimab. The paper reports the monotherapy dose-escalation portion (N of about 56 patients) of the phase I ivuxolimab trial. Study-level results and caveats: After ivuxolimab, CD8+ T cells had more expanded clones than CD4+ T cells on average. Partial responders in the 0.1-3.0 mg/kg groups had among the lowest normalized peripheral clonal expansion, especially among CD8+ T cells. Low levels of normalized T-cell clonal expansion were also seen in some patients who did not respond. The antigen specificity of the clonally expanded peripheral T cells was not determined. At doses of 0.1 to 3.0 mg/kg, clonal expansion of both CD4+ and CD8+ blood T cells was observed from baseline to week 6.

The trial excluded patients who had a history of autoimmune disease or were on systemic immunosuppression. Peripheral blood for TCR sequencing was collected from all dose cohorts at baseline, on cycle 4 day 1, and on cycle 7 day 1. The samples were drawn from a first-in-human, open-label, multicenter phase I dose-escalation trial of ivuxolimab. Adults with locally advanced or metastatic head and neck squamous cell, hepatocellular, melanoma or renal cell carcinoma were enrolled in the trial. Before TCR sequencing, CD4+ T cells and CD8+ T cells were sorted from peripheral blood as separate populations. To sequence the TCRbeta CDR3 region, genomic DNA was isolated from the sorted cells. TCRbeta CDR3 regions were sequenced using the immunoSEQ Assay. In its TCRdb copy, this immuneACCESS table keeps in-frame sequences only and misses some clones. Where compared with another copy, unresolved V genes explain less than half of these, and the others have no known cause. Counted in this sample were about 60,000 clones; roughly nine tenths of them appeared once. Of the sample, over 9% falls within the top ten clones.

Ends trimmed: V by 1 base, J by 2 bases; bases unmatched to a gene: 10. As encoded in the germline V gene (reference sequence), CDR1 is MNHEY while CDR2 is SMNVEV. The CDR3 holds 18 amino acids from the cysteine to the phenylalanine. Of all the DNA, just the CDR3 is kept, 54 bases in frame from base 1. This sequence was found in an adult with an advanced solid tumor such as melanoma, head and neck, liver or kidney cancer. Source: CD4+ or CD8+ T cells sorted from blood, taken in a trial of the OX40 agonist ivuxolimab. Recombination linked TRBV27 to TRBJ1-2; 10 central nucleotides agree with TRBD1. The CDR3 protein sequence reads: CASSLYGTGDDGNYGYTF. The nucleotide sequence is given as TGTGCCAGCAGTTTATATGGGACAGGGGACGACGGAAACTATGGCTACACCTTC.